What follows is one TCR beta chain and its context. No antigen is known for it. This record belongs to a study of OX40 agonist ivuxolimab in advanced cancers. Study conclusions and caveats: CD8+ T cells (on average) carried more expanded clones than CD4+ T cells. Clonal expansion by week 6 occurred in CD4+ and CD8+ blood T cells (at 0.1 to 3.0 mg/kg).

Libraries were prepared by immunoSEQ multiplex PCR; TCRdb keeps only in-frame clonotypes and omits some of them. Among around 72,000 clones listed, 80% to 90% were seen once. The sequences come from CD4+ or CD8+ T cells sorted from blood, collected in a trial of the OX40 agonist ivuxolimab. The TCR originated in an adult with an advanced solid tumor such as melanoma, head and neck, liver or kidney cancer.

CDR3 bases: TGTGCCAGCAGCGAACAGCTATATAATGAAAAACTGTTTTTT. Protein sequence: CASSEQLYNEKLFF. The J gene is TRBJ1-4, the V gene TRBV2; D is uncertain. Trimming removed 6 bases at V and 4 bases at J, with 12 bases between. The CDR3 length is 14 residues. Germline V gene lookup returns CDR1 SNHLY and CDR2 FYNNEI.